This T cell receptor beta chain emerged from a study of CD8 T cells in ankylosing spondylitis. Study-wide results and caveats: Researchers report that disease-linked clones proved CD8+ and relatively rare in peripheral blood.

Libraries of TCR beta came from quantitative 5'-RACE with molecular barcodes. One entry per CDR3 protein results from TCRdb running MiXCR on the 5' RACE reads. The data contain roughly 100,000 distinct CDR3 sequences, 24% of them singletons. Trimming left V 1 base short and J 1 base short, with 8 bases between. There are 14 residues in the CDR3. Germline V gene data show CDR1 as LNHDA and CDR2 as SQIVND (reference sequence). Notes on this clonotype: Its specificity is not known.

Specimen: synovial fluid, either unsorted or a sorted T cell fraction (not recorded which). The rearrangement uses TRBV19 and TRBJ2-7, with a possible D match to TRBD1 (6 bases). The clonotype originates from a male donor with ankylosing spondylitis. The chain's CDR3 is CASSIAQGSYEQYF. In DNA, the CDR3 is TGTGCCAGTAGTATAGCACAGGGATCCTACGAGCAGTACTTC. The full variable domain, its missing parts supplied by reference TRBV19 and TRBJ2-7, is DGGITQSPKYLFRKEGQNVTLSCEQNLNHDAMYWYRQDPGQGLRLIYYSQIVNDFQKGDIAEGYSVSREKKESFPLTVTSAQKNPTAFYLCASSIAQGSYEQYFGPGTRLTVT.